This T cell receptor beta chain was captured by sequencing in a study of regulatory and conventional T cells in RAG deficiency. Findings of the study overall: Shorter CDR3s in all patient subsets; >85% Treg-Tconv overlap in Omenn. Control T-cell subsets had markedly higher Shannon entropy and lower Simpson indices than RAG-deficient patients.

A remark on this clone: Its antigen is currently unknown.

Method: immunoSEQ multiplex PCR; TCRdb's copy keeps in-frame clones and lacks some. Of around 22,000 clones in the sample, more than 85% are singletons; the top ten hold roughly 0.73%. The germline V gene encodes CDR1 SGHDN and CDR2 FVKESK. The V and J ends lost 4 bases and 0 bases respectively, with 12 bases between them. There are 16 residues in the CDR3. Blood CD4+ CD25-low CD127-high conventional T cells supplied the genomic DNA template. These data were also filed under a second study, of regulatory T cells. That publication notes: The PCR used 52 TRBV and 13 TRBJ primers.

The chain links TRBV14 to TRBJ2-2; perhaps TRBD2 as D (6 bases). What was sequenced was CD4+ T cells sorted from blood. The origin of this receptor is a human donor in good health. Here the CDR3 DNA reads TGTGCCAGCAGCCCGGCGGGATTCGCGAACACCGGGGAGCTGTTTTTT. The encoded protein is CASSPAGFANTGELFF.